These T cell receptor beta chains were read from a single sample in a study of cytomegalovirus exposure and HLA in healthy donors. Clones were read by immunoSEQ multiplex PCR, and TCRdb kept only the in-frame ones, dropping some. The repertoire holds around 150,000 clones, 61% seen once, with roughly 1.8% in the top ten. Sequenced material: PBMCs. The receptors here all came from a male donor in good health and CMV-seronegative. CDR3s include the opening cysteine and the closing phenylalanine or tryptophan. The order of the fields is V gene, J gene, D gene, CDR3 protein. The D gene is left open where the match is weak.

V: TRBV4-1
J: TRBJ2-1
D: TRBD2
CDR3: CASSQVGGNEQFF

V: TRBV19
J: TRBJ1-5
D: NA
CDR3: CASREVSNQPQHF

V: TRBV18
J: TRBJ1-5
D: NA
CDR3: CASSPTGLQPQHF

V: TRBV18
J: TRBJ1-3
D: TRBD1
CDR3: CASSPGTVGNTIYF

V: TRBV27
J: TRBJ1-1
D: TRBD1
CDR3: CASSPRTGGYVTEAFF

V: TRBV6-4
J: NA
D: NA
CDR3: CASSEQGRNEQYF

V: TRBV9
J: TRBJ1-6
D: TRBD1
CDR3: CASSVRGQYNSPLHF

V: TRBV13
J: TRBJ1-1
D: NA
CDR3: CASSSLDDRNTEAFF

V: TRBV5-1
J: TRBJ1-2
D: TRBD1
CDR3: CASSLDDRANYGYTF

V: TRBV10-3
J: TRBJ2-3
D: NA
CDR3: CAISLRGKDTQYF

V: TRBV9
J: TRBJ2-7
D: NA
CDR3: CASSVAEWTGAYEQYF

V: TRBV29-1
J: TRBJ2-3
D: TRBD2
CDR3: CSVALAGGITDTQYF

V: TRBV11-3
J: TRBJ2-7
D: TRBD2
CDR3: CASSSRLAGYEQYF

V: TRBV4-1
J: TRBJ2-5
D: TRBD2
CDR3: CASSQDMAGGLGETQYF

V: TRBV7-8
J: TRBJ2-7
D: TRBD1
CDR3: CASMYTGTGRYEQYF

V: TRBV7-2
J: TRBJ2-7
D: NA
CDR3: CASSLAGRLYEQYF

V: TRBV5-1
J: TRBJ2-6
D: NA
CDR3: CASSLAQAGANVLTF

V: TRBV10-3
J: TRBJ1-2
D: TRBD1
CDR3: CAISDPHLTGGRLDYGYTF

V: TRBV28
J: TRBJ2-7
D: NA
CDR3: CASKLGRYEQYF

V: TRBV21-1
J: TRBJ1-3
D: NA
CDR3: CASSKETPGQIHFSGNTIYF

V: TRBV9
J: TRBJ2-3
D: TRBD2
CDR3: CASSVDGVSGGRDDTQYF

V: TRBV5-1
J: TRBJ1-4
D: NA
CDR3: CASSLAGGTNEKLFF

V: TRBV7-6
J: TRBJ1-2
D: TRBD1
CDR3: CASSLRGQAEESYYGYTF

V: TRBV7-8
J: TRBJ2-7
D: NA
CDR3: CASSLVLRYEQYF

V: TRBV9
J: TRBJ2-2
D: TRBD1
CDR3: CASSGTGTGPGELFF

V: TRBV7-9
J: TRBJ1-2
D: NA
CDR3: CASSLQGQPNYGYTF

V: TRBV11-3
J: TRBJ2-1
D: NA
CDR3: CASSNIQGNEQFF

V: TRBV11-1
J: TRBJ2-7
D: TRBD1
CDR3: CASSLVQPGTGGQDEQYF

V: TRBV10-2
J: TRBJ2-4
D: TRBD1
CDR3: CAINLPQGNIQYF

V: TRBV5-4
J: TRBJ2-1
D: NA
CDR3: CASSRWTNPMNEQFF

V: TRBV19
J: TRBJ1-5
D: TRBD1
CDR3: CASSTGTGGRLGNQPQHF

V: TRBV7-2
J: TRBJ2-3
D: TRBD2
CDR3: CASMRLAGGPDTQYF

V: TRBV7-2
J: TRBJ1-5
D: TRBD1
CDR3: CASSLENRGYGNQPQHF

V: TRBV9
J: TRBJ1-6
D: TRBD1
CDR3: CASSVGTGVSPLHF

V: TRBV7-9
J: TRBJ1-5
D: NA
CDR3: CASSSGQNQPQHF

V: TRBV19
J: TRBJ1-3
D: NA
CDR3: CASSPSRDTDSGNTIYF

V: TRBV7-6
J: TRBJ1-1
D: TRBD1
CDR3: CASSPGQWNTEAFF

V: TRBV9
J: TRBJ2-7
D: NA
CDR3: CASSIGLLNSYEQYF

V: TRBV25-1
J: TRBJ2-3
D: NA
CDR3: CASISGSTDTQYF

V: TRBV2
J: TRBJ1-2
D: NA
CDR3: CATREGVVSYGYTF

V: TRBV5-1
J: TRBJ2-7
D: TRBD1
CDR3: CASSWTGGLSSYEQYF

V: TRBV27
J: TRBJ2-2
D: TRBD2
CDR3: CASVSSGTRDTGELFF

V: TRBV9
J: TRBJ2-6
D: NA
CDR3: CASMGGLLSGANVLTF

V: TRBV9
J: TRBJ1-2
D: NA
CDR3: CASSVAAAGEIYGYTF

V: TRBV12-5
J: TRBJ1-2
D: NA
CDR3: CASGLVLGQGYGYTF

V: TRBV5-6
J: TRBJ2-5
D: TRBD2
CDR3: CASSHLAGGTFLGEQYF

V: TRBV18
J: TRBJ1-1
D: NA
CDR3: CASSPSVMNTEAFF

V: TRBV27
J: TRBJ2-1
D: TRBD1
CDR3: CASSFSRDREKVYEQFF

V: TRBV30
J: TRBJ1-1
D: NA
CDR3: CAWNPRGGTEAFF

V: TRBV9
J: TRBJ2-5
D: NA
CDR3: CASSQGRTLGAPETQYF